Listed below are T cell receptor beta chains from one sample, sequenced in a study of T cell responses to AZD1222 COVID-19 vaccine. Assay used: immunoSEQ multiplex PCR; TCRdb lists only in-frame clones, some missing. The data contain roughly 55,000 clones, approximately 88% of them seen just once; the ten biggest clones take up just under 2%. The sequencing here drew on peripheral blood, taken on day 0 of AZD1222 vaccination. All receptors come from an adult in good health. The CDR3 runs from the conserved cysteine through the conserved F or W. For some rows the clone size is stated as once, few or many, or as a class when expanded; others skip it.

v_gene	abundance	j_gene	len	CDR3aa
TRBV28	-	TRBJ2-1	14	CASQTSGRTYEQFF
TRBV3-1/TRBV3-2	-	TRBJ2-2	16	CASSQPTSGSVGELFF
TRBV18	-	TRBJ2-1	14	CASSPPVRRGEQFF
TRBV5-1	-	TRBJ1-1	12	CASSPQGTEAFF
TRBV27	-	TRBJ2-5	22	CASSPLIPPGLAGVGEQETQYF
TRBV24-1	-	TRBJ1-2	14	CATSDAGQNWGYTF
TRBV18	-	TRBJ2-7	14	CASSPLAERGEQYF
TRBV30	-	TRBJ2-2	12	CAWRENTGELFF
TRBV19	once	TRBJ2-2	18	CASSIAASDRVFTGELFF
TRBV18	-	TRBJ2-7	14	CASSSSSGSYEQYF
TRBV28	-	TRBJ2-1	11	CASSAINEQFF
TRBV11-2	-	TRBJ2-1	17	CASSLNAGTSGSNEQFF
TRBV12-3/TRBV12-4	-	TRBJ1-2	13	CASSLGRFQGYTF
TRBV19	-	TRBJ2-7	16	CASSRGQTAVGYEQYF
TRBV19	-	TRBJ1-5	14	CASSTKTGGVAQHF
TRBV2	-	TRBJ1-1	13	CARRQVGGTEAFF
TRBV29-1	-	TRBJ2-1	14	CSVSGTSGSDEQFF
TRBV30	-	TRBJ1-1	14	CAWRRRGLYTEAFF
TRBV28	-	TRBJ1-5	14	CASSRTGPYQPQHF
TRBV6-1	-	TRBJ2-7	16	CASSEILEAATYEQYF
TRBV28	-	TRBJ2-7	15	CASSLTGQGPNEQYF
TRBV27	-	TRBJ2-1	16	CASSLRGQGAENEQFF
TRBV3-1/TRBV3-2	-	TRBJ2-1	16	CASSQDGLGGYNEQFF
TRBV29-1	-	TRBJ2-5	14	CSVRTGGYQETQYF
TRBV4-2	-	TRBJ2-7	17	CASSPSSVAGTSYEQYF
TRBV6-5	-	TRBJ1-5	12	CASKQGVEPQHF
TRBV5-1	-	TRBJ2-1	15	CASQRREGAYNEQFF
TRBV4-1	-	TRBJ2-7	15	CASSQGGREPYEQYF